This TCR beta chain was captured in a study of blood T cell repertoires in COVID-19. Study in general: Acute-phase and convalescent COVID-19 samples originated in the United States, Italy and Spain. PBMCs, B-cell-depleted T cells, or T cells were the source of the cDNA or gDNA that made up the material.

Authors' methods: Using reference gene primer amplification, nucleated cell counts were estimated. Some clones are missing from TCRdb's copy, which holds only in-frame ones; the method was immunoSEQ multiplex PCR. The DNA gave D and trimming, while V, J and clone size come from that table. The repertoire consists of 250,000 to 300,000 clones, with around 87% occurring once and the leading ten covering around 3.6%. The clonotype comes from a man between 18 and 35 years old with active or convalescent COVID-19. Sequences were obtained from peripheral blood.

The CDR3 loop is CASSLSGGGVDEQFF. The CDR3, as DNA: TGCGCCAGCAGCTTGAGCGGGGGCGGCGTCGATGAGCAGTTCTTC. The chain joins TRBV5-1 to TRBJ2-1, with TRBD2 matching 8 bases. Trimming cost V 1 base and J 8 bases; bases outside gene matches: 8. CDR1 is SGHRS, CDR2 YFSETQ, per germline. CDR3 length equals 15 residues. The whole variable domain, filled in from reference TRBV5-1 and TRBJ2-1, reads KAGVTQTPRYLIKTRGQQVTLSCSPISGHRSVSWYQQTPGQGLQFLFEYFSETQRNKGNFPGRFSGRQFSNSRSEMNVSTLELGDSALYLCASSLSGGGVDEQFFGPGTRLTVL.